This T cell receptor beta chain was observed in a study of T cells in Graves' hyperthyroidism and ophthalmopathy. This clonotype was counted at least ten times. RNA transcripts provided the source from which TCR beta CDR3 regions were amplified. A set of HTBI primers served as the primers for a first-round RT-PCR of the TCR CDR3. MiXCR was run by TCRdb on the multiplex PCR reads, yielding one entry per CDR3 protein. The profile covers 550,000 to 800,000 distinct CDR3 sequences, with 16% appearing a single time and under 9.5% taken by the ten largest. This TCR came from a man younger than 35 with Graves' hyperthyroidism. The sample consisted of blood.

CDR3 in DNA: TGTGCCAGCAGGGGGGCGGGCGCCTACGAGCAGTACTTC. Translation: CASRGAGAYEQYF. J is TRBJ2-7 and V is TRBV28; D may be TRBD1 (6 bases). V lost 6 bases and J lost 2, with 11 bases in between. This CDR3 comprises 13 residues. The V gene's germline CDR1 is MDHEN and CDR2 SYDVKM.